The entry below describes one T cell receptor beta chain. The sample holds many counts of this clonotype. The clone's antigen remains unknown. It has no much larger one-base neighbor in the sample; base qualities were not kept. The library was produced with PCR. Sequencing used an Illumina HiSeq 2500. Molecular barcoding was employed in the preparation of TCR libraries, with unique molecular identifiers being used to normalize TCRbeta repertoire quantification. TCRdb handled the public reads itself, with Q25 trimming in fastp and clone calling in MiXCR, and kept productive beta chains. A single entry per CDR3 protein holds the most common genes and DNA from its merged rows. In this sample the table shows about 240,000 distinct CDR3 sequences, around 12% of which occur a single time. The top ten clonotypes cover around 2.8% of the sample. The data were taken from a study of T-cell reconstitution after alpha-beta-depleted transplantation in children listed by TCRdb under 2016. For the study in its entirety: Using TCR repertoire profiling, the study followed T-cell immune reconstitution in a quantitative way in children after TCRalphabeta/CD19-depleted allogeneic hematopoietic cell transplantation.

From the cysteine up to the phenylalanine, the CDR3 has a length of 15 residues. Only CDR3 DNA is held: 45 bases, read in frame from base 1. Trimming takes 0 bases from V and 5 bases from J, and the germline ends sit 10 bases apart. Sequenced material: PBMCs from the stem cell graft donor, taken from the stem cell graft. The TCR was taken from a human donor who donated a stem cell graft to a child with acute lymphoblastic leukemia. The V and J genes are TRBV12-3 or TRBV12-4 and TRBJ2-2; the D segment could be TRBD2, given 5 matching bases. The sequenced DNA: TGTGCCAGCAGTTTAGCTACTTCGGGGACCGGGGAGCTGTTTTTT. It translates to CASSLATSGTGELFF.